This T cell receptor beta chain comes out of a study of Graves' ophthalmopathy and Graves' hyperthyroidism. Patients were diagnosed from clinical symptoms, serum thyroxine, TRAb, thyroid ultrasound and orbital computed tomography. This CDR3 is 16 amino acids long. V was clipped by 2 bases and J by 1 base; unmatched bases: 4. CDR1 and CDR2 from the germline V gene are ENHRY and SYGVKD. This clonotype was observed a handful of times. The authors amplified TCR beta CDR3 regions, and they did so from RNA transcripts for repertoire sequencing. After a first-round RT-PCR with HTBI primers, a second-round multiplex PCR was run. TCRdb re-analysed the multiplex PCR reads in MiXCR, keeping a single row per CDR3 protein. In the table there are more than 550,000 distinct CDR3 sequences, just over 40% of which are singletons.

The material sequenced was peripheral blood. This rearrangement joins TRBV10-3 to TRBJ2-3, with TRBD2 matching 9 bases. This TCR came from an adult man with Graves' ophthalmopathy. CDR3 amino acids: CAISEPERGGTDTQYF. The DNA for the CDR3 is TGTGCCATCAGTGAGCCAGAGCGGGGGGGCACAGATACGCAGTATTTT.